This T cell receptor (beta chain) was captured by sequencing in a study of T-cell reconstitution after alpha-beta-depleted transplantation in children (dated by TCRdb to the mid-2010s). Regarding the research as a whole: T-cell immune reconstitution after TCRalphabeta/CD19-depleted allogeneic hematopoietic cell transplantation in children was quantitatively tracked in the study by means of TCR repertoire profiling.

Library preparation was by PCR. These reads were obtained on an Illumina HiSeq 2500. TCR libraries were prepared with molecular barcoding, using unique molecular identifiers to normalize TCRbeta repertoire quantification. TCRdb reprocessed the public reads (quality trimming at Q25 with fastp, clone calling with MiXCR) and kept in-frame beta chains. Every distinct CDR3 protein forms one entry, paired with its most common genes and DNA. Recorded for this sample are roughly 200,000 distinct CDR3 sequences; approximately 6.9% of them occurred a single time. 5.5% of the sample lies in the top ten. The treatment or condition label corresponds to: allogeneic hematopoietic cell transplantation with graft depleted of TCRalphabeta T cells and CD19 B cells. The children who served as transplant recipients had been given grafts of TCRalphabeta/CD19-depleted allogeneic hematopoietic cells. To note about this clonotype: Its target antigen remains unknown. No much larger clonotype is one base removed from it; base qualities were not supplied.

The paper as a whole reports these results and caveats: The apparently early alphabetaT-cell count recovery about two months after transplant was reportedly dependent on only several hundred rapidly expanded clones derived from non-depleted graft cells. Hyperexpanded clone frequencies declined over subsequent months; after one year, T-cell counts and TCRbeta diversity were mostly attributed to newly produced T cells. In some patients, high TCRbeta diversity at day 60 was attributed to recipient T cells and intrathymic progenitors that had survived conditioning.

Reading from cysteine to phenylalanine, the CDR3 counts 16 amino acids. The retained sequence is limited to the CDR3, 48 bases, with the frame set at the first base. The trim is 3 bases for V and 2 bases for J, with a gap of 11 bases between the germline ends. The V gene is TRBV12-3 or TRBV12-4 and the J gene is TRBJ2-6; the D gene is possibly TRBD1 or TRBD2, each agreeing over 5 bases. The receptor's source is a boy younger than 10 with acute lymphoblastic leukemia, due to receive a stem cell transplant. The sample in question was PBMCs, obtained before TCRalphabeta/CD19-depleted stem cell transplant. CDR3 reads: CASSLVQGPGANVLTF. DNA sequence: TGTGCCAGCAGTTTGGTGCAGGGACCTGGGGCCAACGTCCTGACTTTC.